The rows below give T cell receptor beta chains drawn from one sample of a study of cytomegalovirus exposure and HLA in healthy donors. The table came from immunoSEQ multiplex PCR; TCRdb's copy has only in-frame clones and leaves some out. The sample has under 250,000 clones, approximately 78% seen once. Sequencing used PBMCs. Receptors were obtained from a boy younger than 18 in good health and CMV-seronegative. The CDR3 runs from the conserved cysteine through the conserved F or W. Each record gives: J gene, D gene, V gene, clone size, CDR3 DNA, CDR3 protein. The D gene is left open where the match is weak. Some rows have no size entry. The others give once, few or many, or a class for an expanded clone.

J: TRBJ2-2
D: TRBD1
V: TRBV4-2
size: -
DNA: TGTGCCAGCAGCCAAGAAAACCTACAGGGGGCAAAAACCGGGGAGCTGTTTTTT
CDR3: CASSQENLQGAKTGELFF

J: TRBJ2-7
D: -
V: TRBV7-2
size: -
DNA: TGTGCCAGCAGCCTGAGACAGAACTACGAGCAGTACTTC
CDR3: CASSLRQNYEQYF

J: TRBJ1-2
D: -
V: TRBV29-1
size: -
DNA: TGCAGCGTGCTGACAGGTTTAGGGCTCTACACCTTC
CDR3: CSVLTGLGLYTF

J: TRBJ1-2
D: TRBD1
V: TRBV5-4
size: few
DNA: TGTGCCAGCAGCAACAGGGGGAACTATGGCTACACCTTC
CDR3: CASSNRGNYGYTF

J: TRBJ1-4
D: -
V: TRBV9
size: few
DNA: TGTGCCAGCAGCGCCGACAGTAATAATGAAAAACTGTTTTTT
CDR3: CASSADSNNEKLFF

J: TRBJ1-1
D: -
V: TRBV13
size: -
DNA: TGTGCCAGCAGCTTCAAGGGGCGTGAAGCTTTCTTT
CDR3: CASSFKGREAFF

J: TRBJ1-2
D: TRBD1
V: TRBV5-6
size: -
DNA: TGTGCCAGCAGCTCTAGGTTCTGGGACAGGGCCCAAAGGGGCTATGGCTACACCTTC
CDR3: CASSSRFWDRAQRGYGYTF

J: TRBJ2-1
D: TRBD2
V: TRBV5-6
size: -
DNA: TGTGCCAGCAGCTTAGGGACTAGCGGGAAGGGGGGGTTCTTC
CDR3: CASSLGTSGKGGFF

J: TRBJ1-4
D: TRBD1
V: TRBV9
size: -
DNA: TGTGCCAGCAGCGTAGGAGGGTGGGACAGAGAAAAACTGTTTTTT
CDR3: CASSVGGWDREKLFF

J: TRBJ1-6
D: -
V: TRBV4-1
size: -
DNA: TGCGCCAGCAAAAATGGGGGGTATAATTCACCCCTCCACTTT
CDR3: CASKNGGYNSPLHF

J: TRBJ1-4
D: -
V: TRBV30
size: -
DNA: TGTGCCTGGAGTGTACTAGAGGAAAAACTGTTTTTT
CDR3: CAWSVLEEKLFF

J: TRBJ2-7
D: TRBD1
V: TRBV7-7
size: -
DNA: TGTGCCAGCAGCTTAGGGGGGACAGGGAGCTCCTACGAGCAGTACTTC
CDR3: CASSLGGTGSSYEQYF

J: TRBJ1-6
D: TRBD1
V: TRBV10-3
size: -
DNA: TGTGCCATCAGTGTAACAGGGGATATAGAAGGTTCACCCCTCCACTTT
CDR3: CAISVTGDIEGSPLHF

J: TRBJ2-5
D: -
V: TRBV7-6
size: -
DNA: TGTGCCAGCAGTCTCGGGTACCAAGAGACCCAGTACTTC
CDR3: CASSLGYQETQYF

J: TRBJ1-2
D: TRBD1
V: TRBV2
size: -
DNA: TGTGCCAGCAGTCCCCCTAGGGACAGGGGTGTCTACACCTTC
CDR3: CASSPPRDRGVYTF

J: TRBJ1-2
D: -
V: TRBV7-9
size: few
DNA: TGTGCCAGCAGCTTAGGATCGGGGTATGGCTACACCTTC
CDR3: CASSLGSGYGYTF

J: TRBJ2-7
D: -
V: TRBV7-9
size: few
DNA: TGTGCCAGCAGGGGGGGACAGCAAAATTCCTACGAGCAGTACTTC
CDR3: CASRGGQQNSYEQYF

J: TRBJ1-2
D: -
V: TRBV6-6
size: few
DNA: TGTGCCAGCAGTTACTCGAGGGACTATGGCTACACCTTC
CDR3: CASSYSRDYGYTF

J: TRBJ2-2
D: TRBD1
V: TRBV7-6
size: -
DNA: TGTGCCAGCAGCTACCAGGGGGCCCCGAACACCGGGGAGCTGTTTTTT
CDR3: CASSYQGAPNTGELFF

J: TRBJ1-1
D: -
V: TRBV7-9
size: -
DNA: TGTGCCAGCAGCTTTCCGGGAGAAGCCACTGAAGCTTTCTTT
CDR3: CASSFPGEATEAFF

J: TRBJ2-5
D: -
V: TRBV6-1
size: -
DNA: TGTGCCAGCACTGCCCCGACAGGTCCGCGAGAGACCCAGTACTTC
CDR3: CASTAPTGPRETQYF

J: TRBJ2-2
D: TRBD1
V: TRBV4-1
size: -
DNA: TGCGCCAGCAGCCTAAGTGTCTCCAGACAGGGGGAAATCGCCGGGGAGCTGTTTTTT
CDR3: CASSLSVSRQGEIAGELFF

J: TRBJ2-3
D: -
V: TRBV6-5
size: -
DNA: TGTGCCAGCAGAAGCCCTCCGGTAGATACGCAGTATTTT
CDR3: CASRSPPVDTQYF

J: TRBJ1-1
D: -
V: TRBV30
size: -
DNA: TGTGCCTGGAGTTTGGGCTTGAACACTGAAGCTTTCTTT
CDR3: CAWSLGLNTEAFF

J: TRBJ2-3
D: -
V: TRBV7-3
size: -
DNA: TGTGCCAGCAGCCCCACGTCCGGGGAAGGCACAGATACGCAGTATTTT
CDR3: CASSPTSGEGTDTQYF

J: TRBJ2-1
D: -
V: TRBV7-9
size: -
DNA: TGTGCCAGCAGCCCAAGGGGGAGCTCCTACAATGAGCAGTTCTTC
CDR3: CASSPRGSSYNEQFF

J: TRBJ2-3
D: -
V: TRBV21-1
size: -
DNA: TGTGCCAGCAGCAAAGGGACTAGCGGGGGGGCGTTTCAGCTAATTGTTACGCAGTATTTT
CDR3: CASSKGTSGGAFQLIVTQYF

J: TRBJ1-1
D: -
V: TRBV4-2
size: few
DNA: TGTGCCAGCAGCCAAGATATGAGAACTGAAGCTTTCTTT
CDR3: CASSQDMRTEAFF

J: TRBJ2-2
D: -
V: TRBV4-1
size: -
DNA: TGCGCCAGCAGCCAAACAGGGCAAGCCGGGGAGCTGTTTTTT
CDR3: CASSQTGQAGELFF

J: TRBJ1-1
D: -
V: TRBV6-1
size: -
DNA: TGTGCCAGCAGTGCTCAGGGTGTAAAGTTTTTTCGGAACACTGAAGCTTTCTTT
CDR3: CASSAQGVKFFRNTEAFF

J: TRBJ1-2
D: TRBD1
V: TRBV30
size: -
DNA: TGTGCCTGGACCCCCGACAGGGGGCATGGCTACACCTTC
CDR3: CAWTPDRGHGYTF

J: TRBJ1-5
D: TRBD1
V: TRBV27
size: -
DNA: TGTGCCAGCAGGACAGGGTACCAGCCCCAGCATTTT
CDR3: CASRTGYQPQHF

J: TRBJ2-1
D: -
V: TRBV5-6
size: -
DNA: TGTGCCAGCAGCAGCGGAGACTCCTACAATGAGCAGTTCTTC
CDR3: CASSSGDSYNEQFF

J: TRBJ2-7
D: -
V: TRBV21-1
size: -
DNA: TGTGCCAGCAGCAAAGCTACAGGCCCGTTCTTCTCCTACGAGCAGTACTTC
CDR3: CASSKATGPFFSYEQYF

J: TRBJ1-1
D: -
V: TRBV6-5
size: few
DNA: TGTGCCAGCAGCGCTCGGCAGGTGAAAGCTTTCTTT
CDR3: CASSARQVKAFF

J: TRBJ2-4
D: TRBD1
V: TRBV29-1
size: -
DNA: TGCAGCGCCACCCGGTTTACAGGGGGAGTCAAAAACATTCAGTACTTC
CDR3: CSATRFTGGVKNIQYF

J: TRBJ2-1
D: -
V: TRBV5-1
size: -
DNA: TGCGCCAGCAGCTTGGCTCCCAATGAGCAGTTCTTC
CDR3: CASSLAPNEQFF

J: TRBJ2-3
D: TRBD2
V: TRBV14
size: -
DNA: TGTGCCAGCAGCCAAGGTGAGCCGGGACTAGCGGGAGTGGATACGCAGTATTTT
CDR3: CASSQGEPGLAGVDTQYF

J: TRBJ2-3
D: TRBD1
V: TRBV11-2
size: -
DNA: TGTGCCAGCAGCTTAATTCGGCAGGGACAGGGGGAAATGGATACGCAGTATTTT
CDR3: CASSLIRQGQGEMDTQYF

J: TRBJ2-2
D: -
V: TRBV14
size: -
DNA: TGTGCCAGCAGCCAAGAATCCGGGGGACCCGCCGGGGAGCTGTTTTTT
CDR3: CASSQESGGPAGELFF

J: TRBJ2-7
D: -
V: TRBV21-1
size: -
DNA: TGTGCCAGCAGCACCGAACTAGCGGGAGTACACGAGCAGTACTTC
CDR3: CASSTELAGVHEQYF

J: TRBJ2-3
D: TRBD2
V: TRBV11-2
size: -
DNA: TGTGCCAGCAGCTTCCTAGCGGGGGGACAAGGAGATACGCAGTATTTT
CDR3: CASSFLAGGQGDTQYF